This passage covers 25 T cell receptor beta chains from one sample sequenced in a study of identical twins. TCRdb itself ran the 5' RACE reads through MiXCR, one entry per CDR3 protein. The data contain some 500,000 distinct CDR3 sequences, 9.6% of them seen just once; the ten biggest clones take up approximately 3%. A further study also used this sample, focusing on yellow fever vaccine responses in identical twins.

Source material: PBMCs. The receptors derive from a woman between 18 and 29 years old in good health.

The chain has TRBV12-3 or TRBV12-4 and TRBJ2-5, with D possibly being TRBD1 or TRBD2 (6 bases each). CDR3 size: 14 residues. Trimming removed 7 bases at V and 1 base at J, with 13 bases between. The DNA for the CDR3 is TGTGCCAGCACCCCAGGAGGGGGCCAAGAGACCCAGTACTTC. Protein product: CASTPGGGQETQYF.

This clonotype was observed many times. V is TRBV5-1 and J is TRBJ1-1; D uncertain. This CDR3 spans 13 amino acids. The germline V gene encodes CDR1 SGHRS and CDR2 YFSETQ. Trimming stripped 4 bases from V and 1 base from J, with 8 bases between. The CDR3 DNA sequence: TGCGCCAGCAGCAAGGGTTGGAACACTGAAGCTTTCTTT. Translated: CASSKGWNTEAFF.

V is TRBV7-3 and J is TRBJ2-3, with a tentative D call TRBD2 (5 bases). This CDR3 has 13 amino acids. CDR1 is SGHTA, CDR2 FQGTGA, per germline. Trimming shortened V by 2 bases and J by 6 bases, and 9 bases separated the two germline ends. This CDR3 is CASSLLEGDTQYF. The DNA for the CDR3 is TGTGCCAGCAGCTTACTTGAGGGCGATACGCAGTATTTT. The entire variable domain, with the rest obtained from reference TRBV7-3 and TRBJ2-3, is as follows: GAGVSQTPSNKVTEKGKYVELRCDPISGHTALYWYRQSLGQGPEFLIYFQGTGAADDSGLPNDRFFAVRPEGSVSTLKIQRTERGDSAVYLCASSLLEGDTQYFGPGTRLTVL.

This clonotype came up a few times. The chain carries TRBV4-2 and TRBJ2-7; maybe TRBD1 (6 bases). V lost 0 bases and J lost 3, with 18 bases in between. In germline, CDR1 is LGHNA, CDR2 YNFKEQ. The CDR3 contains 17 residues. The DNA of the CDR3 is TGTGCCAGCAGCCAAGATCAGGGGCGGTTCGGAGGCTACGAGCAGTACTTC. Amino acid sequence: CASSQDQGRFGGYEQYF.

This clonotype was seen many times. The CDR3 loop reads CASNYYEQYF. CDR3 in DNA: TGTGCCAGCAACTACTACGAGCAGTACTTC. The V and J genes are TRBV27 and TRBJ2-7; D remains unclear. Trimming pared 7 bases from V and 3 bases from J, leaving 4 bases between. Germline V gene data show CDR1 as MNHEY and CDR2 as SMNVEV (reference sequence). The CDR3 covers 10 residues.

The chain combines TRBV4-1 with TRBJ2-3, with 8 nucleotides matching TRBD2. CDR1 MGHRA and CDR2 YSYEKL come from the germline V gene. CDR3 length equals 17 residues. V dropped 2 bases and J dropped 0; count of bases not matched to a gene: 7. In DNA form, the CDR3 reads TGCGCCAGCAGCCAAAGGCTAAGCGGGGGTAGCACAGATACGCAGTATTTT. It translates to CASSQRLSGGSTDTQYF.

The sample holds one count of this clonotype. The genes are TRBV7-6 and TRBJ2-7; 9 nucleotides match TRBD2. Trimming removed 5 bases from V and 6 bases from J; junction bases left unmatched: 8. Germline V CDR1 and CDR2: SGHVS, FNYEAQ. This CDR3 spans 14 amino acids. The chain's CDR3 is CASSQRLAEGEQYF. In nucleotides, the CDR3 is TGTGCCAGCAGCCAAAGACTAGCGGAGGGCGAGCAGTACTTC.

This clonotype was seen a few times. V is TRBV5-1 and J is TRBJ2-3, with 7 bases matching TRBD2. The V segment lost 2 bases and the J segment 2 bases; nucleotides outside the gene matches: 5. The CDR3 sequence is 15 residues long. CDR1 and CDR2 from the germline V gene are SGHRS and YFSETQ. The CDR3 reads CASSFGGGDTDTQYF. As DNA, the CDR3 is TGCGCCAGCAGCTTTGGGGGGGGTGACACAGATACGCAGTATTTT.

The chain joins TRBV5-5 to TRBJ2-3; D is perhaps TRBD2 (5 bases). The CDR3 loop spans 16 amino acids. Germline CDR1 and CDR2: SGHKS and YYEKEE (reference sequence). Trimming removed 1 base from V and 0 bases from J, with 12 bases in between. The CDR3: CASSLYAGSSTDTQYF. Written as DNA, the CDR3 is TGTGCCAGCAGCTTGTACGCGGGTTCTAGCACAGATACGCAGTATTTT.

The CDR3 region is CASSKKQYF. The DNA of the CDR3 is TGTGCCAGCAGCAAGAAGCAGTACTTC. The chain carries TRBV21-1 and TRBJ2-7. TRBV21-1 represents a pseudogene. There are 9 residues in the CDR3.

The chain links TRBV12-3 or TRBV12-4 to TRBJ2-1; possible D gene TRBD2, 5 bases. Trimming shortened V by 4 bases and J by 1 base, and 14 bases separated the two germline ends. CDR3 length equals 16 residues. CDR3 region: CASSSSREYSYNEQFF. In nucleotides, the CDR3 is TGTGCCAGCAGTTCGTCACGGGAATATTCCTACAATGAGCAGTTCTTC.

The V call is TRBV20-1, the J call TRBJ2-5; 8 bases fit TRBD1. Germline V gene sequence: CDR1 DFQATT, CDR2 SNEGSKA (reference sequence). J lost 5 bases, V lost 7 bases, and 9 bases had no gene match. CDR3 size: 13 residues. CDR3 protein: CSVWAGGVETQYF. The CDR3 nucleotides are TGCAGTGTCTGGGCAGGGGGCGTTGAGACCCAGTACTTC.

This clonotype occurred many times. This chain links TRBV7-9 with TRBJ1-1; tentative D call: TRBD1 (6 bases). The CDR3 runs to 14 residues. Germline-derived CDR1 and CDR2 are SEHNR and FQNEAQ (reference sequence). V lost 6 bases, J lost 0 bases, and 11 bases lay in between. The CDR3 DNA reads TGTGCCAGCAGGGCAGGGGTGGTGAACACTGAAGCTTTCTTT. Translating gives CASRAGVVNTEAFF.

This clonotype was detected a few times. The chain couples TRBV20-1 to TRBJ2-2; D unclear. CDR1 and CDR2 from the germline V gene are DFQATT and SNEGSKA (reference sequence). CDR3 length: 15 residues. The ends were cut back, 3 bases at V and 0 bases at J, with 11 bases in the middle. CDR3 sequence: CSASLESANTGELFF. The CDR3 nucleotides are TGCAGTGCTAGCTTGGAGTCGGCGAACACCGGGGAGCTGTTTTTT.

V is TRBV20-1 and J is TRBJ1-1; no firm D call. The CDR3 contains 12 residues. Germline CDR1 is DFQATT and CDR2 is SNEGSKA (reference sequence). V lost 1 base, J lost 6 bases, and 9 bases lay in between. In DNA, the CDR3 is TGCAGTGCTAGAGTAACCCAGGCTGAAGCTTTCTTT. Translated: CSARVTQAEAFF.

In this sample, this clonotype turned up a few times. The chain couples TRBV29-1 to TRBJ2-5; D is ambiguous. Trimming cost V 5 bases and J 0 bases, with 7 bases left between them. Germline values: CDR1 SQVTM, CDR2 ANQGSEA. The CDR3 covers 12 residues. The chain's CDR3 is CSVSGNQETQYF. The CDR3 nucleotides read TGCAGCGTTTCCGGAAACCAAGAGACCCAGTACTTC.

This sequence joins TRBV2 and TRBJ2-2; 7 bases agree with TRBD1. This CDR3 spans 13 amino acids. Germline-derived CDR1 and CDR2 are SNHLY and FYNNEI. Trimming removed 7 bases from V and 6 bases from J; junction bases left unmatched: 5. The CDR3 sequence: CASKLGGPGELFF. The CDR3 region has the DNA TGTGCCAGCAAGCTAGGGGGCCCCGGGGAGCTGTTTTTT.

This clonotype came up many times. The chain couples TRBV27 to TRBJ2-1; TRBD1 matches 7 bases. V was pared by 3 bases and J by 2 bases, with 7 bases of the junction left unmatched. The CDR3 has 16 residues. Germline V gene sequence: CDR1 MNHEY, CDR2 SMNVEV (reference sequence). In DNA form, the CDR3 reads TGTGCCAGCAGTTTGCCCGGGACAGCGACCTACAATGAGCAGTTCTTC. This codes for CASSLPGTATYNEQFF.

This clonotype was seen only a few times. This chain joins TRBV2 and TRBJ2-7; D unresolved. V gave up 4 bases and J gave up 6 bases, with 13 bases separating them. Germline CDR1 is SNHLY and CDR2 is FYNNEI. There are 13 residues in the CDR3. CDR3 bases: TGTGCCAGCAGTGTGGATGGGCCCGGCGAGCAGTACTTC. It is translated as CASSVDGPGEQYF.

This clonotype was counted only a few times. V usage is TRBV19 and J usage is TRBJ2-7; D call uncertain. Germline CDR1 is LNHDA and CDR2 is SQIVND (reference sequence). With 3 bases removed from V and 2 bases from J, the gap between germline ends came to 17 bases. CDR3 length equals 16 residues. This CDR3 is CASSIRGRNRPYEQYF. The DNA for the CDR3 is TGTGCCAGTAGTATTCGAGGACGAAATCGGCCCTACGAGCAGTACTTC.

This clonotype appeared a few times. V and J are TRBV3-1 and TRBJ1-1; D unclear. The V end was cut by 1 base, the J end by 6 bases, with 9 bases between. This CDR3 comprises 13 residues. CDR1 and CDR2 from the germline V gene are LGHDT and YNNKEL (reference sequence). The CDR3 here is CASSQADFAEAFF. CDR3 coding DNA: TGTGCCAGCAGCCAAGCCGATTTCGCTGAAGCTTTCTTT.

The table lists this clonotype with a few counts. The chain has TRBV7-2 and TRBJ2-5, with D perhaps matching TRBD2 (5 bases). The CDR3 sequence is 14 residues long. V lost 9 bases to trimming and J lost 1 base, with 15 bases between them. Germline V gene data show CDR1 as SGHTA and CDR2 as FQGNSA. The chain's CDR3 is CASQVKRSQETQYF. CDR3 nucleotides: TGTGCCAGTCAAGTAAAGCGGAGCCAAGAGACCCAGTACTTC.

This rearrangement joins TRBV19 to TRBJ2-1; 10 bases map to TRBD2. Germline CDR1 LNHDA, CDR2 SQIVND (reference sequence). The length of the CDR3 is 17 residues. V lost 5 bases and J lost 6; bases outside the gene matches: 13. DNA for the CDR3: TGTGCCAGTAGTTATCTAGCGGGGGAACCGTTACCCAATGAGCAGTTCTTC. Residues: CASSYLAGEPLPNEQFF.

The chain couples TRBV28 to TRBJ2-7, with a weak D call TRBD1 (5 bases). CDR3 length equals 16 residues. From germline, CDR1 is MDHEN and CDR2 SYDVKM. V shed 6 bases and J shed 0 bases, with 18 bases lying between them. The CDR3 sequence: CASSDDVAGPSYEQYF. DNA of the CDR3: TGTGCCAGCAGCGATGATGTGGCAGGGCCCTCCTACGAGCAGTACTTC.

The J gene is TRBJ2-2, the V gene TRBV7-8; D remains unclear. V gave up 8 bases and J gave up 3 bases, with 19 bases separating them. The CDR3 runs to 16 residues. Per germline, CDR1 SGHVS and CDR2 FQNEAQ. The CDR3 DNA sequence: TGTGCCAGCTCTCTCTTTCAGGTTGGGTACACCGGGGAGCTGTTTTTT. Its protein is CASSLFQVGYTGELFF.